This TCR beta chain was recorded in a study of blood T cell repertoires in COVID-19. Germline V CDR1 and CDR2: SNHLY, FYNNEI. There are 16 residues in the CDR3. V lost 8 bases and J 7 bases, leaving 23 bases between the germline ends. This table comes from immunoSEQ multiplex PCR, and its TCRdb copy is limited to in-frame clones, with some not included. The sample comprises fewer than 700,000 clones, about 89% of which are singletons, and less than 9.5% rests with the top ten. This clone appeared a single time. The TCR comes from a woman aged 50 to 65 with COVID-19, enrolled during active disease. Sequencing input: peripheral blood. The V call is TRBV2, the J call TRBJ2-2, with unresolved D. The CDR3 DNA follows: TGTGCCAGCGCCCCCGGGTCCCCTTTTTTCCGCGGGGAGCTGTTTTTT. Translation: CASAPGSPFFRGELFF. Full variable domain (remainder filled in from reference TRBV2 and TRBJ2-2): EPEVTQTPSHQVTQMGQEVILRCVPISNHLYFYWYRQILGQKVEFLVSFYNNEISEKSEIFDDQFSVERPDGSNFTLKIRSTKLEDSAMYFCASAPGSPFFRGELFFGEGSRLTVL.